This entry is about one TCR beta chain. Its antigen is currently unknown. Clones were read by immunoSEQ multiplex PCR, and TCRdb kept only the in-frame ones, dropping some. The repertoire holds around 88,000 clones, 89% seen once, with 2.8% in the top ten. The data originate from a study of T cell responses to AZD1222 COVID-19 vaccine. Findings and limits, study-wide: Epitopes outside B.1.351 and B.1.1.7 mutated regions reportedly drew nearly half of spike TCRs. Sampled repertoires all dated from after the peak T cell response.

Trimming removed 4 bases from V and 7 bases from J, with 17 bases in between. CDR1 is LGHDT and CDR2 is YNNKEL in the germline V gene (reference sequence). The CDR3 consists of 14 residues. Source: peripheral blood, taken on day 0 of MenACWY control vaccination. The gene calls are TRBV3-1 (or the pseudogene TRBV3-2) and TRBJ2-7; TRBD2 might be the D (5 bases). The receptor's source is an adult in good health. The CDR3 sequence: CASSLRGLFGEQYF. The CDR3 region has the DNA TGTGCCAGCAGCCTGAGAGGGTTGTTCGGAGAGCAGTACTTC.